This TCR beta chain derives from a study of cytomegalovirus exposure and HLA in healthy donors. PCR used 60 Vbeta primers and 13 Jbeta primers. This table comes from immunoSEQ multiplex PCR, and its TCRdb copy is limited to in-frame clones, with some not included. This table has some 180,000 clones, approximately 12% appearing once. The CDR3 is 15 amino acids. Trimming left V 6 bases short and J 1 base short, with 13 bases between. Per germline, CDR1 SNHLY and CDR2 FYNNEI. The chain links TRBV2 to TRBJ1-5, with a weak D call TRBD1 (6 bases). This clonotype originated in a man aged 45-65 years in good health and CMV-seropositive. Sequenced material: PBMCs. CDR3 bases: TGTGCCAGCAGGACGGGGGGCCTGAGCAATCAGCCCCAGCATTTT. This gives the protein CASRTGGLSNQPQHF.